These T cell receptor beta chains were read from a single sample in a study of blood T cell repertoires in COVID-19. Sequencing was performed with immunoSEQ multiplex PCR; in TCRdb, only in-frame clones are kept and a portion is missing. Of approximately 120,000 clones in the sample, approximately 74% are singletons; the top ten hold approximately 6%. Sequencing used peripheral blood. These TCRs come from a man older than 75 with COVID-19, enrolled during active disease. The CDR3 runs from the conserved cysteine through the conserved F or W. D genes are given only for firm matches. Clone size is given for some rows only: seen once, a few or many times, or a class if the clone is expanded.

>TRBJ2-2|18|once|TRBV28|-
TGTGCCAGCAGCTATTTTGGACACCTGTTCGCGAACACCGGGGAGCTGTTTTTT
CASSYFGHLFANTGELFF
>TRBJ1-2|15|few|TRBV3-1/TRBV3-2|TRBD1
TGTGCCAGCAGCCAACAACCAGGACAGGGCGAAGGCTACACCTTC
CASSQQPGQGEGYTF
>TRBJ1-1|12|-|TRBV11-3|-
TGTGCCAGCAGCTTAGGCGAGACTGAAGCTTTCTTT
CASSLGETEAFF
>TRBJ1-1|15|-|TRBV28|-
TGTGCCAGCAGTCGGGTACAGGGAATATACACTGAAGCTTTCTTT
CASSRVQGIYTEAFF
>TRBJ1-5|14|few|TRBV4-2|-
TGTGCCAGCAGCCAAGATCCTAATTATCAGCCCCAGCATTTT
CASSQDPNYQPQHF
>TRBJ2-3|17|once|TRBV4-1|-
TGCGCCAGCCCCAACCCCGGCCGGGGGGCGCGGGATAATACGCAGTATTTT
CASPNPGRGARDNTQYF
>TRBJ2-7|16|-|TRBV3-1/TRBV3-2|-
TGTGCCAGCAGCCAAGCTGGGCAGCAATCTAACTACGAGCAGTACTTC
CASSQAGQQSNYEQYF
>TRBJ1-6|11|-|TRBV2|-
TGTGCCAGCAGTATCGGCGGGCCCCTCCACTTT
CASSIGGPLHF
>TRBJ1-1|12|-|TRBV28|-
TGTGCCAGCAGACTCGGGTACACTGAAGCTTTCTTT
CASRLGYTEAFF
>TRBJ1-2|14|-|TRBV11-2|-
TGTGCCACCGAGCGGCCCTTTACCAACTATGGCTACACCTTC
CATERPFTNYGYTF
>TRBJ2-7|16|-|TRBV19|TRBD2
TGTGCCAGTAGTATAGTGGCAGCGGGGAGCTCCTACGAGCAGTACTTC
CASSIVAAGSSYEQYF
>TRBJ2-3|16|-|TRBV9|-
TGTGCCAGCAGCACCTATAGCGGTGCTAGCACAGATACGCAGTATTTT
CASSTYSGASTDTQYF
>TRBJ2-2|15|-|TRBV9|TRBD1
TGTGCCAGCAGCGTAGTAGGGGGCCACACCGGGGAGCTGTTTTTT
CASSVVGGHTGELFF
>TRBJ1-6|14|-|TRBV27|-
TGTGCCAGCAGTTTGGCAGTCTATAATTCACCCCTCCACTTT
CASSLAVYNSPLHF
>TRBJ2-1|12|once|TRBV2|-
TGTGCCAGCAGGTACTCCCCCGACAAGCAGTTCTTC
CASRYSPDKQFF
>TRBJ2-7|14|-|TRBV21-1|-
TGTGCCAGCATCTCGGACAGGCAATCCTACGAGCAGTACTTC
CASISDRQSYEQYF
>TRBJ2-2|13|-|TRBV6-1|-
TGTGCCAGCAGTGAAAAGCGTCTCGGGGAGCTGTTTTTT
CASSEKRLGELFF
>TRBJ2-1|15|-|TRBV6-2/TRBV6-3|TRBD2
TGTGCCAGCAGTCAGGGACTAGCAACCTACAATGAGCAGTTCTTC
CASSQGLATYNEQFF
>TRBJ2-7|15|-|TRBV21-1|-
TGTGCCAGCAGCATAGGACTAGCGGGATCCTACGAGCAGTACTTC
CASSIGLAGSYEQYF
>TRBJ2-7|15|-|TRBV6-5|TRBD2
TGTGCCAGCAGGTCATCCGGGACTAGCGGGATCGAGCAGTACTTC
CASRSSGTSGIEQYF
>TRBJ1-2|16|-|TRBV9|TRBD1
TGTGCCAGCAGCGTTTTGACAGGGGGCCCCTCCTATGGCTACACCTTC
CASSVLTGGPSYGYTF
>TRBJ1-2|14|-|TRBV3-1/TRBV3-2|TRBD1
TGTGCCAGCAGCCAAGTAAACAGGGGGCAAGGCTACACCTTC
CASSQVNRGQGYTF
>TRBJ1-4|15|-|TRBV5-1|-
TGCGCCAGCAGATCCGGGACAACAACTAATGAAAAACTGTTTTTT
CASRSGTTTNEKLFF
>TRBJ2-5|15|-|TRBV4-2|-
TGTGCCAGCAGCCCTGCGGGCGGCGCAGGAGAGACCCAGTACTTC
CASSPAGGAGETQYF
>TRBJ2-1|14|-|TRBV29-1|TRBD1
TGCAGCGTTGAGGTGCGACAGGGGTACAATGAGCAGTTCTTC
CSVEVRQGYNEQFF
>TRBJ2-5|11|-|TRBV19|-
TGTGCCAGTAGTATTCGAGAGACCCAGTACTTC
CASSIRETQYF
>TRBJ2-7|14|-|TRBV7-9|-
TGTGCCAGCAGCTTCACGGGAGCCGTCTACGAGCAGTACTTC
CASSFTGAVYEQYF
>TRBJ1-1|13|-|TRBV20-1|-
TGCAGTGCTAGTATATCAGGGAACACTGAAGCTTTCTTT
CSASISGNTEAFF
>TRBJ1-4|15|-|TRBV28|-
TGTGCCAGCAGTTTTGAGACAGGTCATGATGAAAAACTGTTTTTT
CASSFETGHDEKLFF
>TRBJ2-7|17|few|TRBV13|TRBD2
TGTGCCAGCAGCTTATTAGGGTACAACGGGGGGTTGTACGAGCAGTACTTC
CASSLLGYNGGLYEQYF
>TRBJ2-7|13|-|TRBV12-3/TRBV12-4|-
TGTGCCAGCAGGCCGGGACTCTCCTACGAGCAGTACTTC
CASRPGLSYEQYF
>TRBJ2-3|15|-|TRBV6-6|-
TGTGCCAGCAGCATACGGTCGGGTTACACAGATACGCAGTATTTT
CASSIRSGYTDTQYF
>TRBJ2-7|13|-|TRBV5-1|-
TGCGCCAGCAGCTCATCGGGTAGCTACGAGCAGTACTTC
CASSSSGSYEQYF
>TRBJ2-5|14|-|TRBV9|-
TGTGCCAGCAGCGTAGGTACAGGTCAAGAGACCCAGTACTTC
CASSVGTGQETQYF
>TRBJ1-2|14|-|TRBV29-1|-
TGCAGCGTTGAAGATCGAAACTTAAACTATGGCTACACCTTC
CSVEDRNLNYGYTF
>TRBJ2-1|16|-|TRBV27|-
TGTGCCAGCAGTTTAGTAGACCTAGCGTTCAACAATGAGCAGTTCTTC
CASSLVDLAFNNEQFF
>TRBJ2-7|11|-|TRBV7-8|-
TGTGCCAGCAGCCAGAGGTACGAGCAGTACTTC
CASSQRYEQYF
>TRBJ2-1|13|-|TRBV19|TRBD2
TGTGCCAGTAGTAGCGGGAGGGCCAATGAGCAGTTCTTC
CASSSGRANEQFF
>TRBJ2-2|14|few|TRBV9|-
TGTGCCAGCAGCGTAGAGGGGGACACCGGGGAGCTGTTTTTT
CASSVEGDTGELFF
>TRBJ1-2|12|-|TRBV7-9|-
TGTGCCAGCAGCGCCTTCCTACAGGGCTACACCTTC
CASSAFLQGYTF
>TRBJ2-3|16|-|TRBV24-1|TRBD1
TGTGCCACCAGTGATCGACCCGGGACAGGGTTGGATTCGCAGTATTTT
CATSDRPGTGLDSQYF
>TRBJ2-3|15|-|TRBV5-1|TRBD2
TGCGCCAGCAGCACTAGCGGGAGATCTGCAGATACGCAGTATTTT
CASSTSGRSADTQYF
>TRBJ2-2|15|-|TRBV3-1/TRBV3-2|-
TGTGCCAGCAGAGCCGGGACTGACTACACCGGGGAGCTGTTTTTT
CASRAGTDYTGELFF
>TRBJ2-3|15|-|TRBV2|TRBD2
TGTGCCAGCACGCTGCGGGGGACTTTTACAGATACGCAGTATTTT
CASTLRGTFTDTQYF
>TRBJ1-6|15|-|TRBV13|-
TGTGCCAGCAGCTCCTTGGGGGAGGGTAATTCACCCCTCCACTTT
CASSSLGEGNSPLHF
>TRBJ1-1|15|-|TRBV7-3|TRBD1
TGTGCCAGCAGCTTACAACAGGGGGCAGGGACTGAAGCTTTCTTT
CASSLQQGAGTEAFF
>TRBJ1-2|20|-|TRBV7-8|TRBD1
TGTGCCAGCAGCTTAGCACAAATTTGGGGGACAGGGGGCGAGGTCTATGGCTACACCTTC
CASSLAQIWGTGGEVYGYTF
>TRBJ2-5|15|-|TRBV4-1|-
TGCGCCAGCAGCCAAGGGGTCCAGGCCCAAGAGACCCAGTACTTC
CASSQGVQAQETQYF
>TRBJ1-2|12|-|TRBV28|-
TGTGCCAGCAGCAGGGTAAACTATGGCTACACCTTC
CASSRVNYGYTF